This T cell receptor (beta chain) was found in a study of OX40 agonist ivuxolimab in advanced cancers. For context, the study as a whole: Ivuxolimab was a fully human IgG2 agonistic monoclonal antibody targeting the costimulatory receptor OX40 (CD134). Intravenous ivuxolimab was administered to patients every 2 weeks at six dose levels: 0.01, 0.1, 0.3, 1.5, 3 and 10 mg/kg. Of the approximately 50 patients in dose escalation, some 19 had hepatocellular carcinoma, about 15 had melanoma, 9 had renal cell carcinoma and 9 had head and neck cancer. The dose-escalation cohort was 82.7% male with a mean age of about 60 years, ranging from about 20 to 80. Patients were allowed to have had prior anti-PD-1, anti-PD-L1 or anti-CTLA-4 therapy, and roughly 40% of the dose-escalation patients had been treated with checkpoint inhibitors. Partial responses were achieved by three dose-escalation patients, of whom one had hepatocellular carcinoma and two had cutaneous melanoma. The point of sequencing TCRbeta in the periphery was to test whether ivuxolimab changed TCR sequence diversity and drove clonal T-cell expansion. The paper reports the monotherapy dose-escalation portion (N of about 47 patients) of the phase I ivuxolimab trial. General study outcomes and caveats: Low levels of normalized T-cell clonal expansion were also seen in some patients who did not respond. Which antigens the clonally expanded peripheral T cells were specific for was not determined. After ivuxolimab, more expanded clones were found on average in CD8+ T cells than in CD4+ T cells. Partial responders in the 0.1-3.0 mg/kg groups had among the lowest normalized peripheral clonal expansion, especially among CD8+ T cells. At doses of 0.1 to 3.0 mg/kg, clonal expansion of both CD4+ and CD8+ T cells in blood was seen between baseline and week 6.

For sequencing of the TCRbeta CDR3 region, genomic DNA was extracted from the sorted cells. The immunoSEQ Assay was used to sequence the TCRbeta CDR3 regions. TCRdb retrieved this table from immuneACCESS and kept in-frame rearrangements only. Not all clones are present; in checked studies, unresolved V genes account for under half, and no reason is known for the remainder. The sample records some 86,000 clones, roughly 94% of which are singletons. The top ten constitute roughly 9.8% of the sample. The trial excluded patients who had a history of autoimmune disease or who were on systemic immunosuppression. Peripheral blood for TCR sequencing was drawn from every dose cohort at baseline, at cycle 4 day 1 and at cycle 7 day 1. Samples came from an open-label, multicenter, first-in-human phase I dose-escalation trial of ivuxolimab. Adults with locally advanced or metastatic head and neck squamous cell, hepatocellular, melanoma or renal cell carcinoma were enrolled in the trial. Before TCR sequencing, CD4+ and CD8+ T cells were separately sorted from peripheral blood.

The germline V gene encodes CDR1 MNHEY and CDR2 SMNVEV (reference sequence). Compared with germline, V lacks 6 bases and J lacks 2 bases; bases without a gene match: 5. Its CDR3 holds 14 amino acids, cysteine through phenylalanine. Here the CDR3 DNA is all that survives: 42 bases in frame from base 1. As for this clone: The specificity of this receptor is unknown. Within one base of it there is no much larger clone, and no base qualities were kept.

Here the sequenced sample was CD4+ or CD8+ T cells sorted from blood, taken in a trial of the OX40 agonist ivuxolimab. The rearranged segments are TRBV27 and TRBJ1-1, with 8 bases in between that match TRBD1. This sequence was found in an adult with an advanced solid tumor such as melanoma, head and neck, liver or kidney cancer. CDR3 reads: CASRVTGANTEAFF. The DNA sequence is TGTGCCAGCAGAGTGACAGGGGCTAACACTGAAGCTTTCTTT.